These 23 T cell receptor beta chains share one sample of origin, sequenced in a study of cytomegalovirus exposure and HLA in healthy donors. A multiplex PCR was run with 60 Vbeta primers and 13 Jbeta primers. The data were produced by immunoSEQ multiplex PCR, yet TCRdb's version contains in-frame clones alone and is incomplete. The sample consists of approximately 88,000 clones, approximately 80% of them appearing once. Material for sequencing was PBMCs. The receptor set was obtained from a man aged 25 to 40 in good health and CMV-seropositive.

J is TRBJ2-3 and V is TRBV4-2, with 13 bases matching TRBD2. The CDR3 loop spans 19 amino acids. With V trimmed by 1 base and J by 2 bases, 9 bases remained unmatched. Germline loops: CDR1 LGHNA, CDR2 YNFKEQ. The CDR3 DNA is TGTGCCAGCAGCCAAGCGGGACTAGCGGGACTCTATTTCACAGATACGCAGTATTTT. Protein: CASSQAGLAGLYFTDTQYF.

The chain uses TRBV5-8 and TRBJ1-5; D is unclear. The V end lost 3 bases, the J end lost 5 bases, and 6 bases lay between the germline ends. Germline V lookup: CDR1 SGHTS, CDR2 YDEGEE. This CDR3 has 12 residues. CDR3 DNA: TGTGCCAGCAGCTCTCGTTATCAGCCCCAGCATTTT. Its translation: CASSSRYQPQHF.

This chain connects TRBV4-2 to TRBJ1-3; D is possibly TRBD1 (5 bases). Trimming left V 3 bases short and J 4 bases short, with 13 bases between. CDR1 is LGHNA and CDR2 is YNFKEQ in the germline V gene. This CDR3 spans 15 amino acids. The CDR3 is CASSHLDSTGNTIYF. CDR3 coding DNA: TGTGCCAGCAGCCATCTCGACAGTACCGGAAACACCATATATTTT.

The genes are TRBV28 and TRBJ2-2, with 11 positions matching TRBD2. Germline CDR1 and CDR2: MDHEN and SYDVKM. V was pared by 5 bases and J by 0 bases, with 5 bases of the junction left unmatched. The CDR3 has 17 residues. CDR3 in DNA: TGTGCCAGCAGTCAAACTAGCGGGGGCCCGAACACCGGGGAGCTGTTTTTT. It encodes CASSQTSGGPNTGELFF.

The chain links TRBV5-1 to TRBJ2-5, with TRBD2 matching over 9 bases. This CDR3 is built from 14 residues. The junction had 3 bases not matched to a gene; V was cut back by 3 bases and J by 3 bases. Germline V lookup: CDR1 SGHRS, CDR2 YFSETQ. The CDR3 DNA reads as TGCGCCAGCAGCTCCATAGCGGGGGAAGAGACCCAGTACTTC. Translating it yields CASSSIAGEETQYF.

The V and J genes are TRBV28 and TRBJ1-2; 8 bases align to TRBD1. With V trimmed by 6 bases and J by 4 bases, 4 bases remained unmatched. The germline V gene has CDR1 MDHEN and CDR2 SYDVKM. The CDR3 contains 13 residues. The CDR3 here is CASSTTGGYGYTF. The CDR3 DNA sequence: TGTGCCAGCAGCACAACAGGGGGCTATGGCTACACCTTC.

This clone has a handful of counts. CDR3 sequence: CASSPTSGSYEQFF. The DNA of the CDR3 is TGCGCCAGCAGCCCGACTAGCGGGAGCTATGAGCAGTTCTTC. J is TRBJ2-1 and V is TRBV4-1; 12 nucleotides match TRBD2. Looked up from germline, CDR1 is MGHRA and CDR2 is YSYEKL. The CDR3 is made up of 14 amino acids. Trimming cost V 4 bases and J 8 bases; bases outside gene matches: 3.

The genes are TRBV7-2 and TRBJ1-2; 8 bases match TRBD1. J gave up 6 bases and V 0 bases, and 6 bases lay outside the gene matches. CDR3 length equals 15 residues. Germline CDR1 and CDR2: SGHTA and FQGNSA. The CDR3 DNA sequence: TGTGCCAGCAGCTTAGCGTTGAGACAGGGGCATGGCTACACCTTC. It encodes CASSLALRQGHGYTF.

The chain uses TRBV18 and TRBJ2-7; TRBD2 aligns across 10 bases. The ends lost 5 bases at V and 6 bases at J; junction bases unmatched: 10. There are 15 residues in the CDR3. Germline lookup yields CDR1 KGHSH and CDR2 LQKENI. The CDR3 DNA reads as TGTGCCAGCTCAGATTCAGCGGGAGGGCCGAGCGAGCAGTACTTC. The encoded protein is CASSDSAGGPSEQYF.

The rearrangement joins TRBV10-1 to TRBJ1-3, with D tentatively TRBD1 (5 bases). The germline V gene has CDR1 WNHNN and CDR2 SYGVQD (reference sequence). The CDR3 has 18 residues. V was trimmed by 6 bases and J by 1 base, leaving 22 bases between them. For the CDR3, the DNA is TGCGCCAGCAGGACCCGGGCCCCGACAGCCATTTCTGGAAACACCATATATTTT. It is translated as CASRTRAPTAISGNTIYF.

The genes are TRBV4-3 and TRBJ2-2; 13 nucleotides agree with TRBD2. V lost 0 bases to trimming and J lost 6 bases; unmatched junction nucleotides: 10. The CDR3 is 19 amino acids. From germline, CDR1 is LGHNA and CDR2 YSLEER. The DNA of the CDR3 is TGCGCCAGCAGCCAAGACAGGACTAGCGGGAGAGTAATCGCCGGGGAGCTGTTTTTT. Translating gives CASSQDRTSGRVIAGELFF.

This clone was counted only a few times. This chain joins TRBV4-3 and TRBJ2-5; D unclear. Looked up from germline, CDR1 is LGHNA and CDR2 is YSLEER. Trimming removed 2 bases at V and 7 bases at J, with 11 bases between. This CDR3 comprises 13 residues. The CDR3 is CASSQTTGGTQYF. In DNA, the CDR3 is TGCGCCAGCAGCCAAACAACTGGCGGGACCCAGTACTTC.

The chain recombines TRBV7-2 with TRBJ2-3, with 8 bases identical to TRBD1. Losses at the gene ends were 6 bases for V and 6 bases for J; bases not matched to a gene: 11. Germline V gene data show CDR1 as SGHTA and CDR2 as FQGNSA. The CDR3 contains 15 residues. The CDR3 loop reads CASSLSGQGGDTQYF. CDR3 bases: TGTGCCAGCAGTTTGAGCGGACAGGGTGGGGATACGCAGTATTTT.

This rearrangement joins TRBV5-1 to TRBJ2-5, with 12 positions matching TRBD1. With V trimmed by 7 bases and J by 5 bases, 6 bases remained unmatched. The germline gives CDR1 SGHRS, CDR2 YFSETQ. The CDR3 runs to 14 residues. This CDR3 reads CASAGTGGGETQYF. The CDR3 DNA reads TGCGCCAGCGCGGGGACAGGGGGCGGGGAGACCCAGTACTTC.

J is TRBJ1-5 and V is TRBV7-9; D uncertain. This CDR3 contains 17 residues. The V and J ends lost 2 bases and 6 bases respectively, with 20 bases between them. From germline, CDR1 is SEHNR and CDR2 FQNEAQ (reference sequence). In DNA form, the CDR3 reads TGTGCCAGCAGCTTACAACCAGGTCGGGAAAGGAGTCAGCCCCAGCATTTT. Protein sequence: CASSLQPGRERSQPQHF.

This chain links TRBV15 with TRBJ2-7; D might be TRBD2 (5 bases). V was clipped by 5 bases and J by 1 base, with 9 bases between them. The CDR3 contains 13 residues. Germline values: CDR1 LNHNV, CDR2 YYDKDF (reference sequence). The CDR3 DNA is TGTGCCACCAGCTCACGGAGGTCCTACGAGCAGTACTTC. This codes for CATSSRRSYEQYF. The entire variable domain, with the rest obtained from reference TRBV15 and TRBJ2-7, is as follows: DAMVIQNPRYQVTQFGKPVTLSCSQTLNHNVMYWYQQKSSQAPKLLFHYYDKDFNNEADTPDNFQSRRPNTSFCFLDIRSPGLGDTAMYLCATSSRRSYEQYFGPGTRLTVT.

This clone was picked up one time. Written as DNA, the CDR3 is TGTGCCAGCAGTGAATTGAGTAGCATCTCCTACAATGAGCAGTTCTTC. As protein: CASSELSSISYNEQFF. The gene calls are TRBV25-1 and TRBJ2-1; D is uncertain. V lost 1 base and J lost 0, with 10 bases in between. Germline values: CDR1 MGHDK, CDR2 SYGVNS. This CDR3 contains 16 residues.

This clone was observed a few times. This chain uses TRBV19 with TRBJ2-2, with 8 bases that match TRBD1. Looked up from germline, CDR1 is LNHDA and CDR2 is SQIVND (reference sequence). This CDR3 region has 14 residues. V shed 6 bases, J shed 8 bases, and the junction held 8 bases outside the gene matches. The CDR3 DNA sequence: TGTGCCAGTAGGATCGACAGGGGCGGTGGGGAGCTGTTTTTT. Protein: CASRIDRGGGELFF.

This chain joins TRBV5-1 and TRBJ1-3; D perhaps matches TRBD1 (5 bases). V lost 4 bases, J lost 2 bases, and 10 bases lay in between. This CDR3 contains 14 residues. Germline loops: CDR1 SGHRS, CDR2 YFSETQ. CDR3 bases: TGCGCCAGCAGCCAGGGAGGGCCTGGAAACACCATATATTTT. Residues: CASSQGGPGNTIYF.

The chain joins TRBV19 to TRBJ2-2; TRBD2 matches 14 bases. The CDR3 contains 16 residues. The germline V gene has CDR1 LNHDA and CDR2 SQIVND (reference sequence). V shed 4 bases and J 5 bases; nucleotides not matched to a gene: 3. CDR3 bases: TGTGCCAGTAGTAGGGGACTAGCGGGAGTTACCGGGGAGCTGTTTTTT. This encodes CASSRGLAGVTGELFF.

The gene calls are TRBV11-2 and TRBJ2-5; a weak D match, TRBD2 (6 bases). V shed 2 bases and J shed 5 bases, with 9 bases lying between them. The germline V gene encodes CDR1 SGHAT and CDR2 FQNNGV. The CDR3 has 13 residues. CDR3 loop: CASSLRRGETQYF. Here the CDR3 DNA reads TGTGCCAGCAGCTTACGGCGGGGCGAGACCCAGTACTTC. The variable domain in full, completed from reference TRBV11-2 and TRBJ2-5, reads EAGVAQSPRYKIIEKRQSVAFWCNPISGHATLYWYQQILGQGPKLLIQFQNNGVVDDSQLPKDRFSAERLKGVDSTLKIQPAKLEDSAVYLCASSLRRGETQYFGPGTRLLVL.

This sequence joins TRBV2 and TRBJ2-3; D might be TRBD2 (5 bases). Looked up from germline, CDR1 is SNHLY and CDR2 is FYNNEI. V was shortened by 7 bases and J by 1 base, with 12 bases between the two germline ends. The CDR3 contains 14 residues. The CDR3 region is CASNRLARTDTQYF. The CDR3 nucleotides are TGTGCCAGCAATAGGCTAGCTCGCACAGATACGCAGTATTTT.

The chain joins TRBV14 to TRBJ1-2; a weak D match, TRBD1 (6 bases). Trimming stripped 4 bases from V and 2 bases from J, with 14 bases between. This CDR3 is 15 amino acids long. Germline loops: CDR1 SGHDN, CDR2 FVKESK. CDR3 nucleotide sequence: TGTGCCAGCAGCCCTCCGGGACAAGAAAACTATGGCTACACCTTC. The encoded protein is CASSPPGQENYGYTF.